Listed below are T cell receptor beta chains from one sample, sequenced in a study of Graves' ophthalmopathy and Graves' hyperthyroidism. MiXCR, run by TCRdb on the multiplex PCR reads, gives a single entry per CDR3 protein. Altogether approximately 1.2 million distinct CDR3 sequences are present, 35% to 45% being singletons, with the ten largest covering around 10%. Sequenced sample: peripheral blood or thyroid tissue (not recorded which). These receptors came from an adult man with Graves' hyperthyroidism. Each CDR3 is given with its conserved first and last residue. Each record gives: J gene, clone size, D gene, V gene, CDR3 DNA, CDR3 protein. A D gene is named only where the DNA matches it firmly. The size field is filled for only some rows; it gives once, few, many or a size class.

TRBJ1-5	NA	NA	TRBV7-2	TGTGCCAGCAGCTTAGTCGACAGTTACAATCAGCCCCAGCATTTT	CASSLVDSYNQPQHF
TRBJ2-7	once	TRBD2	TRBV7-2	TGTGCCAGCAGCTCAACGCTAGCGGCCCACGAGCAGTACTTC	CASSSTLAAHEQYF
TRBJ1-5	NA	TRBD1	TRBV12-3/TRBV12-4	TGTGCCAGCACCCGCGCGACAGGGCGGGGGCAGCCCCAGCATTTT	CASTRATGRGQPQHF
TRBJ2-7	many	NA	TRBV7-8	TGTGCCAGCAGCTCACCGGGGCACTACGAGCAGTACTTC	CASSSPGHYEQYF
TRBJ2-7	few	NA	TRBV6-6	TGTGCCAGCAGTGAAATATCGGGGGTGCCTAACGAGCAGTACTTC	CASSEISGVPNEQYF
TRBJ1-2	many	NA	TRBV7-2	TGTGCCAGCAGCTTGAGACTCGGGACGGATTATGGCTACACCTTC	CASSLRLGTDYGYTF
TRBJ1-5	NA	TRBD1	TRBV27	TGTGCCAGCAGTTTCCGGGGACAGGGCAGCTTGGAGCCCCAGCATTTT	CASSFRGQGSLEPQHF
TRBJ1-2	few	TRBD1	TRBV7-2	TGTGCCAGCAGCCCATACCAAGGGACAGCATCAAACTATGGCTACACCTTC	CASSPYQGTASNYGYTF
TRBJ2-7	NA	NA	TRBV29-1	TGCAGCAGTGATTCCGGGAGTTCCTACGAGCAGTACTTC	CSSDSGSSYEQYF
TRBJ2-3	NA	NA	TRBV29-1	TGCAGCGTTGATGGAGGACCAAACACAGATACGCAGTATTTT	CSVDGGPNTDTQYF
TRBJ2-3	few	TRBD1	TRBV7-8	TGTGCCAGCTCCGGGACAGGGGGCTCAGATACGCAGTATTTT	CASSGTGGSDTQYF
TRBJ1-4	few	NA	TRBV20-1	TGCAGTGCTAGAGATCCTTTTCAGGGTAATGAAAAACTGTTTTTT	CSARDPFQGNEKLFF
TRBJ1-1	NA	TRBD1	TRBV12-3/TRBV12-4	TGTGCCAGCAGTTTTAGGCCGGGACAGATGAACACTGAAGCTTTCTTT	CASSFRPGQMNTEAFF
TRBJ2-7	NA	TRBD2	TRBV11-1	TGTGCCAGCAGCTTACGTAGCGGGGGGACCTACGAGCAGTACTTC	CASSLRSGGTYEQYF
TRBJ1-6	NA	TRBD1	TRBV7-2	TGTGCCAGCAGCTGGCAAGGTGGACAGGGGACACCCCTCCACTTT	CASSWQGGQGTPLHF
TRBJ2-7	few	NA	TRBV10-2	TGTGCCAGCAGTTACGAGGAGGCCTACGAGCAGTACTTC	CASSYEEAYEQYF
TRBJ2-5	many	NA	TRBV10-3	TGTGCCATCAGTAGGAACAGCCAAGAGACCCAGTACTTC	CAISRNSQETQYF
TRBJ2-2	few	NA	TRBV11-2	TGTGCCAGCAGCTTAGATTTTCGGACAGACACGAACACCGGGGAGCTGTTTTTT	CASSLDFRTDTNTGELFF
TRBJ2-5	many	NA	TRBV29-1	TGCAGCGTTGAAGAGCGGATTCAAGAGACCCAGTACTTC	CSVEERIQETQYF